One sample yielded the 14 T cell receptor beta chains listed below, sequenced in a study of blood T cell repertoires in COVID-19 (dated by TCRdb to between 2020 and 2021). The library was produced with the immunoSEQ multiplex PCR assay. TCRdb retrieved this table from immuneACCESS and kept in-frame rearrangements only. Not all clones are present; in checked studies, unresolved V genes account for under half, and no reason is known for the remainder. The sample has about 100,000 clones on record, 85% of them singletons. Of the sample, 9.5% to 15% is held by the ten largest clones. The sequenced sample was peripheral blood. These TCRs come from a human donor in a cohort sampled during active COVID-19.

The V gene is TRBV10-3, the J gene TRBJ1-2; no clear D gene. V lost 6 bases to trimming and J lost 5 bases, with 13 bases between them. There are 13 residues in the CDR3. Germline values: CDR1 ENHRY, CDR2 SYGVKD. This CDR3 is CAIRAGGMYGYTF. In DNA form, the CDR3 reads TGTGCCATCAGAGCGGGAGGGATGTATGGCTACACCTTC.

The chain is built from TRBV7-8 and TRBJ1-5; no reliable D call. With 5 bases removed from V and 0 bases from J, the gap between germline ends came to 8 bases. The CDR3 loop spans 14 amino acids. Germline CDR1 is SGHVS and CDR2 is FQNEAQ. CDR3 DNA sequence: TGTGCCAGCAGCCCTGGAGGTAGCAATCAGCCCCAGCATTTT. Translation gives CASSPGGSNQPQHF.

V gene TRBV10-3 combines with J gene TRBJ2-1, with 7 nucleotides matching TRBD2. In germline, CDR1 is ENHRY, CDR2 SYGVKD. Unmatched junction bases numbered 4, after V lost 5 bases and J lost 9 bases. The CDR3 totals 12 residues. CDR3 sequence reads: CAISSLASEQFF. The CDR3, as DNA: TGTGCCATCAGTTCACTAGCGAGTGAGCAGTTCTTC.

The rearrangement joins TRBV20-1 to TRBJ1-2, with 8 bases lining up with TRBD1. V lost 3 bases to trimming and J lost 3 bases; unmatched junction nucleotides: 12. The germline V gene encodes CDR1 DFQATT and CDR2 SNEGSKA (reference sequence). The length of the CDR3 is 16 residues. The CDR3 DNA reads as TGCAGTGCTAGTCATCTCACGACAGGGGCCGACTATGGCTACACCTTC. It encodes CSASHLTTGADYGYTF.

This clone turned up a few times. The rearrangement links TRBV2 to TRBJ2-5; D possibly corresponds to TRBD2 (7 bases). Germline assignment: CDR1 SNHLY and CDR2 FYNNEI. This CDR3 has 14 amino acids. V dropped 8 bases and J dropped 1 base, with 14 bases sitting between them. As DNA, the CDR3 is TGTGCCAGCGGGAACGGGGGGCCCCAAGAGACCCAGTACTTC. Translated: CASGNGGPQETQYF.

The chain combines TRBV19 with TRBJ1-5; a possible D gene is TRBD1 (6 bases). The CDR3 is 13 residues long. In germline, CDR1 is LNHDA, CDR2 SQIVND (reference sequence). V was cut by 7 bases and J by 4 bases, with 11 bases left in between. The CDR3 DNA reads as TGTGCCAGTACGAGGACAGAAAATCAGCCCCAGCATTTT. Protein: CASTRTENQPQHF.

The rearrangement joins TRBV3-1 (or the pseudogene TRBV3-2) to TRBJ2-5; TRBD1 agrees at 7 bases. Trimming removed 4 bases from V and 4 bases from J; junction bases left unmatched: 12. The germline V gene has CDR1 LGHDT and CDR2 YNNKEL (reference sequence). CDR3 size: 16 residues. CDR3 sequence reads: CASSRTGDQSRETQYF. CDR3 bases: TGTGCCAGCAGCCGCACAGGGGACCAGTCGCGAGAGACCCAGTACTTC.

This chain connects TRBV6-6 to TRBJ1-6; D is uncertain. The CDR3 runs 14 residues. Germline-derived CDR1 and CDR2 are MNHNY and SVGAGI (reference sequence). Trimming cost V 2 bases and J 12 bases, with 14 bases left between them. The CDR3 loop reads CASSYGGVSEPLHF. The CDR3 coding sequence is TGTGCCAGCAGTTACGGCGGGGTATCCGAACCCCTCCACTTT.

The rearrangement joins TRBV2 to TRBJ1-5; possibly TRBD1 for D (5 bases). V shed 6 bases and J shed 6 bases, with 12 bases lying between them. The CDR3 runs 13 residues. Germline V CDR1 and CDR2: SNHLY, FYNNEI. CDR3 in amino acids: CASSLGVFQPQHF. Here the CDR3 DNA reads TGTGCCAGCAGCTTAGGGGTTTTTCAGCCCCAGCATTTT.

The chain links TRBV4-1 to TRBJ2-1; 10 positions agree with TRBD2. J gave up 7 bases and V 1 base, and 7 bases lay outside the gene matches. The CDR3 totals 16 residues. Germline V gives CDR1 MGHRA, CDR2 YSYEKL. Written as DNA, the CDR3 is TGCGCCAGCAGCCAAGGGTTTACTAGCGGGATTAATGAGCAGTTCTTC. Translating it yields CASSQGFTSGINEQFF.

For the CDR3, the DNA is TGTGCCAGCAGCAAAGGCCCCCACAGGGCGGATACGCAGTATTTT. Residues: CASSKGPHRADTQYF. The rearrangement uses TRBV21-1 and TRBJ2-3; the tabulated D call, TRBD1, remains unverified against the DNA. TRBV21-1 is a known pseudogene. The CDR3 has 15 residues.

The rearrangement joins TRBV7-2 to TRBJ2-2; possible D gene TRBD2, 5 bases. V lost 1 base and J 0 bases, leaving 9 bases between the germline ends. The CDR3 length is 16 residues. Germline lookup yields CDR1 SGHTA and CDR2 FQGNSA. The CDR3 DNA reads TGTGCCAGCAGCTTAGTCGCGGGCCCGAACACCGGGGAGCTGTTTTTT. Translating gives CASSLVAGPNTGELFF.

The gene calls are TRBV18 and TRBJ2-7; D not resolved. The germline V gene has CDR1 KGHSH and CDR2 LQKENI. The CDR3 loop spans 13 amino acids. V was trimmed by 1 base and J by 4 bases, leaving 8 bases between them. The DNA of the CDR3 is TGTGCCAGCTCACCACAAGTGGCTTACGAGCAGTACTTC. It is translated as CASSPQVAYEQYF.

V gene TRBV5-4 combines with J gene TRBJ2-1, with D perhaps TRBD2 (6 bases). The CDR3 extends over 15 amino acids. Germline CDR1 is SGHNT and CDR2 is YYREEE (reference sequence). V lost 4 bases, J lost 1 base, and 12 bases lay in between. For the CDR3, the DNA is TGTGCCAGCAGCCTCGGGACTCCGTCCTACAATGAGCAGTTCTTC. Protein: CASSLGTPSYNEQFF.